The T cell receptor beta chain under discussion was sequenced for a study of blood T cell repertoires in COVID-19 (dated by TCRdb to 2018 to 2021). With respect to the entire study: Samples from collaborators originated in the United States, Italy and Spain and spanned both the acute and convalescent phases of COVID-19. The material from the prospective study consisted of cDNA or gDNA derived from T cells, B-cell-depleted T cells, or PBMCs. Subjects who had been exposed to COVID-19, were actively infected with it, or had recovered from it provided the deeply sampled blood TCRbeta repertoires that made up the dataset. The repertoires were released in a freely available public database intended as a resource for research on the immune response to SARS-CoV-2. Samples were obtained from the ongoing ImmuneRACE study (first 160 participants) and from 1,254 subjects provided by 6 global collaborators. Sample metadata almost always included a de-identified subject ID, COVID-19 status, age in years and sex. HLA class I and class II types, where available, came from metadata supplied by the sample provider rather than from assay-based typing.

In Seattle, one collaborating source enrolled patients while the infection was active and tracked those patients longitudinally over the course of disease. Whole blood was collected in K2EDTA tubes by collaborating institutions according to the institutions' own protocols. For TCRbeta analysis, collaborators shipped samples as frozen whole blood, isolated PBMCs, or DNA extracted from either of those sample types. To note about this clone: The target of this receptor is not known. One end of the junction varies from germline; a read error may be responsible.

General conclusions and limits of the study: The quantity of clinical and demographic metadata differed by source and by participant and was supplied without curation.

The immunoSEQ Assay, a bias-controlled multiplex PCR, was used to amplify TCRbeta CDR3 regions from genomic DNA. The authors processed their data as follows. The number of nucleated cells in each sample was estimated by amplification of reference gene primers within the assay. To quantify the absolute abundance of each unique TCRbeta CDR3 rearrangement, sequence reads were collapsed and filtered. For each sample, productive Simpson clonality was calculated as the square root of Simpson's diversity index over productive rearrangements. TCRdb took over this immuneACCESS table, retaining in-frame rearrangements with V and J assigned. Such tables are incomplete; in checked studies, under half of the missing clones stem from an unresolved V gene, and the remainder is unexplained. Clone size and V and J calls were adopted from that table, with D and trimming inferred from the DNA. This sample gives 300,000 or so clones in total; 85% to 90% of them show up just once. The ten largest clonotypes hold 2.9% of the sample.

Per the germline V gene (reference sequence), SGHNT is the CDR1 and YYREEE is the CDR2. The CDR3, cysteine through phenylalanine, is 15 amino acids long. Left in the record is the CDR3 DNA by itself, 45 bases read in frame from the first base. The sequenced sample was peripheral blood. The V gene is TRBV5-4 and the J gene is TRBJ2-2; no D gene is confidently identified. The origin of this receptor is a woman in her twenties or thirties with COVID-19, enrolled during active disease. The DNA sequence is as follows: TGTGCCAGCAGCCCCGACCTAGGTAACATCGGGGAGCTGTTTTTT. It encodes CASSPDLGNIGELFF.